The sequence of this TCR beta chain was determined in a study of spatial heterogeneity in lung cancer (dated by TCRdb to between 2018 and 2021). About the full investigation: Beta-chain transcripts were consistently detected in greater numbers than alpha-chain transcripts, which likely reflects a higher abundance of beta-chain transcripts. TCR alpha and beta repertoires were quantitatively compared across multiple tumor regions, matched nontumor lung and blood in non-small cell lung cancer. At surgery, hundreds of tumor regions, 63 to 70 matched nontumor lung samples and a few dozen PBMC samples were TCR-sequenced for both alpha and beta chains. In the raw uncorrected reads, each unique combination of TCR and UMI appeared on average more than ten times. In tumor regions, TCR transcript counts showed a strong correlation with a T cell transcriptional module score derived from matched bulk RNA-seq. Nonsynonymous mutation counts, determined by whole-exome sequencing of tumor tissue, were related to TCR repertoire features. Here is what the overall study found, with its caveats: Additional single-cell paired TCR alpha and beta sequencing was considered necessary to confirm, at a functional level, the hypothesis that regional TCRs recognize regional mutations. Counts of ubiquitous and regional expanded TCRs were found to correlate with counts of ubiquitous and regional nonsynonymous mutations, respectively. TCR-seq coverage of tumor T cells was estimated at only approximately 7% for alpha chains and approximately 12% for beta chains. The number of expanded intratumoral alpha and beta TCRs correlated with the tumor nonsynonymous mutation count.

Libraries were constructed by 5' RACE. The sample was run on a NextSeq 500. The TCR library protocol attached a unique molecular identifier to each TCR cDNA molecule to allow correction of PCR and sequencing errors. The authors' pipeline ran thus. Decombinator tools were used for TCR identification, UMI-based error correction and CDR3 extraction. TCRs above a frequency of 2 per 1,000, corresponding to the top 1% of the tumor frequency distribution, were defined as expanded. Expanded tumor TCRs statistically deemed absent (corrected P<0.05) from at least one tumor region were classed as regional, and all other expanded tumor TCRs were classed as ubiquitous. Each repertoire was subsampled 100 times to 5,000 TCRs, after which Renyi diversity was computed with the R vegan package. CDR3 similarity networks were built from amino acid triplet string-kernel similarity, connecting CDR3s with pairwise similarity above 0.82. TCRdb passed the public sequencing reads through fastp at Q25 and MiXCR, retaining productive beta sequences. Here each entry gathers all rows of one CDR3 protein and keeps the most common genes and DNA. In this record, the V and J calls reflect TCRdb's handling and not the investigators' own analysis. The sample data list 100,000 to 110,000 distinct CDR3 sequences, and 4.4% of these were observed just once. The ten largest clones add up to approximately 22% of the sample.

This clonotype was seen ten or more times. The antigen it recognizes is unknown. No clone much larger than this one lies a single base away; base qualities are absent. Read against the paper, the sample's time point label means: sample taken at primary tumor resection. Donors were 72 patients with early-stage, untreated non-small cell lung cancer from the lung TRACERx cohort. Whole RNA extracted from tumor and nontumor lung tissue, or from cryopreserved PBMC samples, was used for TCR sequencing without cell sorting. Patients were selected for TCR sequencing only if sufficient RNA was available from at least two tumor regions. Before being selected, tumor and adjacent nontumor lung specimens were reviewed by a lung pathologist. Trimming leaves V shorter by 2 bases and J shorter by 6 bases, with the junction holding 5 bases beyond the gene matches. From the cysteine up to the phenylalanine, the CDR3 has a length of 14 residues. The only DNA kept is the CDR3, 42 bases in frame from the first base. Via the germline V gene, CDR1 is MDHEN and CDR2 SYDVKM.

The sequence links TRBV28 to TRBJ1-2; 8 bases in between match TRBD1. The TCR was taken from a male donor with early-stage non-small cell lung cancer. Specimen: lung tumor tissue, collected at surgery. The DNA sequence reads TGTGCCAGCAGTTTACGGACAGGGAAACATGGCTACACCTTC. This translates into CASSLRTGKHGYTF.